These 19 T cell receptor beta chains originate from one sample sequenced in a study of vaccination effects on CD4 cells after COVID-19. Clones were read by immunoSEQ multiplex PCR, and TCRdb kept only the in-frame ones, dropping some. Of some 30,000 clones in the sample, under 75% were seen once. Their cognate antigens are unknown. Sequencing in the ViraFEST assay came after antigen-specific CD4+ T cells had been expanded with viral peptide pools, which were used to stimulate PBMC. Having been cultured for about ten days, the cells underwent CD4+ T cell isolation. In the vaccine recipients, nucleocapsid antibodies were negative and there was no prior SARS-CoV-2 infection. The specimen was CD4+ T cells from PBMCs cultured with SARS-CoV-2 spike peptides, collected before COVID-19 vaccination. The origin of the receptors is a human donor who received a COVID-19 vaccine.

The V and J genes are TRBV4-1 and TRBJ1-2; D perhaps matches TRBD1 (5 bases). Germline CDR1 MGHRA, CDR2 YSYEKL. CDR3 length: 14 residues. Trimming left V 4 bases short and J 4 bases short, with 13 bases between. The CDR3 nucleotides read TGCGCCAGCAGCCGCGGACAATTAGTCTATGGCTACACCTTC. It specifies CASSRGQLVYGYTF.

The chain has TRBV10-1 and TRBJ1-1, with 8 bases aligning to TRBD1. The length of the CDR3 is 14 residues. The V and J ends lost 6 bases and 5 bases, in that order; junction bases with no gene match: 8. Germline V CDR1 and CDR2: WNHNN, SYGVQD (reference sequence). The CDR3 sequence is CASRAGGADTEAFF. CDR3 coding DNA: TGCGCCAGCAGAGCAGGGGGCGCGGATACTGAAGCTTTCTTT.

The rearrangement links TRBV2 to TRBJ2-7, with 7 bases fitting TRBD1. The CDR3 has 14 residues. In germline, CDR1 is SNHLY, CDR2 FYNNEI. The V segment lost 6 bases and the J segment 0 bases; nucleotides outside the gene matches: 5. The CDR3 reads CASRWTGLSYEQYF. CDR3 DNA sequence: TGTGCCAGCAGGTGGACAGGCCTCTCCTACGAGCAGTACTTC.

This clone came up a few times. The chain links TRBV10-3 to TRBJ1-2; 7 bases line up with TRBD1. Germline V gene data show CDR1 as ENHRY and CDR2 as SYGVKD. V lost 7 bases, J lost 1 base, and 6 bases stayed unmatched. This CDR3 comprises 14 residues. CDR3 nucleotides: TGTGCCATCAAGGACAGGCCCAATAACTATGGCTACACCTTC. Translation: CAIKDRPNNYGYTF.

Only one count was recorded for this clone. This chain links TRBV7-2 with TRBJ2-3; no firm D call. V was clipped by 5 bases and J by 4 bases, with 13 bases between them. Looked up from germline, CDR1 is SGHTA and CDR2 is FQGNSA. The CDR3 runs 14 residues. CDR3 nucleotides: TGTGCCAGCAGCCCATACGTCGGCCCAGATACGCAGTATTTT. Translating gives CASSPYVGPDTQYF.

The chain employs TRBV6-6 and TRBJ2-7; 8 bases map to TRBD2. Germline CDR1 MNHNY, CDR2 SVGAGI (reference sequence). The V and J ends lost 4 bases and 3 bases, in that order; junction bases with no gene match: 8. The CDR3 is 15 amino acids. CDR3: CASSLGGTSNYEQYF. In DNA form, the CDR3 reads TGTGCCAGCAGTTTGGGCGGGACTAGTAACTACGAGCAGTACTTC.

The chain couples TRBV12-3 or TRBV12-4 to TRBJ1-2, with a weak D call TRBD1 (6 bases). Deletions cut 5 bases from V and 8 bases from J, with 9 bases between. This CDR3 contains 11 residues. The CDR3 loop reads CASSPGGGYTF. The CDR3 DNA reads TGTGCCAGCAGTCCGGGGGGCGGCTACACCTTC.

This chain links TRBV11-2 with TRBJ1-4; TRBD1 agrees at 10 bases. The trim removed 5 bases at V and 8 bases at J, leaving 5 bases unmatched. The CDR3 loop spans 14 amino acids. In germline, CDR1 is SGHAT, CDR2 FQNNGV. CDR3: CASSRDRGREKLFF. The CDR3 DNA sequence: TGTGCCAGCAGCCGGGACAGGGGAAGAGAAAAACTGTTTTTT.

The rearrangement links TRBV30 to TRBJ2-5, with 7 bases aligning to TRBD1. Losses at the gene ends were 4 bases for V and 5 bases for J; bases not matched to a gene: 13. The germline gives CDR1 GTSNPN, CDR2 SVGIG (reference sequence). CDR3 size: 15 residues. The CDR3 sequence is CAWTASAGGLETQYF. CDR3 nucleotide sequence: TGTGCCTGGACCGCCTCGGCAGGGGGTTTGGAGACCCAGTACTTC.

The chain recombines TRBV15 with TRBJ2-3; D is unresolved. CDR1 and CDR2 from the germline V gene are LNHNV and YYDKDF (reference sequence). CDR3 length: 16 amino acids. The V and J ends lost 9 bases and 7 bases respectively, with 26 bases between them. CDR3 sequence reads: CATQKEGTTFENTQYF. Written as DNA, the CDR3 is TGTGCCACACAAAAGGAAGGTACCACCTTTGAAAATACGCAGTATTTT.

The V and J genes are TRBV19 and TRBJ2-7; TRBD2 is a possible D gene (5 bases). Germline-derived CDR1 and CDR2 are LNHDA and SQIVND (reference sequence). Trimming removed 7 bases from V and 2 bases from J, with 15 bases in between. This CDR3 comprises 14 residues. For the CDR3, the DNA is TGTGCCAGTAATCCAGCAGTGGGAGCCTACGAGCAGTACTTC. Its protein product is CASNPAVGAYEQYF.

The chain uses TRBV6-5 and TRBJ2-7; 8 bases align to TRBD1. The junction had 9 bases not matched to a gene; V was cut back by 7 bases and J by 4 bases. The CDR3 is 14 amino acids. Germline loops: CDR1 MNHEY, CDR2 SVGAGI. CDR3 sequence reads: CASKIGQGAYEQYF. The CDR3 coding sequence is TGTGCCAGCAAGATTGGACAGGGTGCTTACGAGCAGTACTTC.

V usage is TRBV19 and J usage is TRBJ1-5; D not resolved. Trimming removed 6 bases at V and 0 bases at J, with 15 bases between. This CDR3 contains 16 residues. The germline V gene encodes CDR1 LNHDA and CDR2 SQIVND (reference sequence). The CDR3 coding sequence is TGTGCCAGTAGCTACCAGATGTCATATAGCAATCAGCCCCAGCATTTT. It is translated as CASSYQMSYSNQPQHF.

The V and J genes are TRBV12-3 or TRBV12-4 and TRBJ1-1; D may be TRBD1 (5 bases). The CDR3 is 12 amino acids. V shed 6 bases and J shed 11 bases, with 16 bases lying between them. This CDR3 is CASSVARGWAFF. In DNA form, the CDR3 reads TGTGCCAGCAGCGTTGCGCGGGGCTGGGCTTTCTTT.

This clone was counted only a few times. The rearrangement joins TRBV7-9 to TRBJ1-3; a weak D match, TRBD1 (6 bases). The length of the CDR3 is 14 residues. Germline values: CDR1 SEHNR, CDR2 FQNEAQ (reference sequence). Deletions cut 4 bases from V and 2 bases from J, with 9 bases between. The CDR3 DNA reads TGTGCCAGCAGCTACAGGGTACCTGGAAACACCATATATTTT. Translation gives CASSYRVPGNTIYF.

This clone has more than one count but fewer than ten. V usage is TRBV12-5 and J usage is TRBJ1-3; D is unresolved. The germline V gene has CDR1 LGHNT and CDR2 FRNRAP. The CDR3 is 16 residues long. The V gene lost 2 bases and the J gene lost 7 bases, with 18 bases spanning the gap. The CDR3 DNA follows: TGTGCTAGTGGTTTGCCCGAAACACAAATCAGGAACACCATATATTTT. This translates into CASGLPETQIRNTIYF.

This rearrangement joins TRBV14 to TRBJ2-5; the match to TRBD2 covers 8 bases. The last part of the DNA fits TRBJ2-7 better; the J call may be wrong. CDR1 SGHDN and CDR2 FVKESK come from the germline V gene. This CDR3 has 15 amino acids. CDR3: CASSHRAGVAYEQYF. CDR3 DNA sequence: TGTGCCAGCAGCCATAGAGCGGGAGTAGCTTACGAGCAGTACTTC.

The rearrangement joins TRBV11-2 to TRBJ2-2; 10 bases fit TRBD2. The CDR3 length is 18 residues. V shed 2 bases and J 4 bases; nucleotides not matched to a gene: 10. From germline, CDR1 is SGHAT and CDR2 FQNNGV. The CDR3 spells CASSLWGVAGGSTGELFF. In DNA, the CDR3 is TGTGCCAGCAGCTTATGGGGGGTAGCGGGGGGAAGCACCGGGGAGCTGTTTTTT. Using reference TRBV11-2 and TRBJ2-2 for the parts outside the CDR3, the full variable domain is EAGVAQSPRYKIIEKRQSVAFWCNPISGHATLYWYQQILGQGPKLLIQFQNNGVVDDSQLPKDRFSAERLKGVDSTLKIQPAKLEDSAVYLCASSLWGVAGGSTGELFFGEGSRLTVL.

In DNA form, the CDR3 reads TGCGCCAGCAGTGATTTCGACCCCTGGACTAGCGGGAACACAGATACGCAGTATTTT. It encodes CASSDFDPWTSGNTDTQYF. V is TRBV10-2 and J is TRBJ2-3, with 12 bases fitting TRBD2. The V and J ends lost 3 bases and 2 bases, in that order; junction bases with no gene match: 12. Germline V gene data show CDR1 as WSHSY and CDR2 as SAAADI. This CDR3 is built from 19 residues.